One and the same sample provided the 20 T cell receptor beta chains below, sequenced in a study of blood T cell repertoires in COVID-19. The table came from immunoSEQ multiplex PCR; TCRdb's copy has only in-frame clones and leaves some out. This table has 150,000 to 170,000 clones, about 80% appearing once. The sample consisted of peripheral blood. All receptors come from a woman aged 55-69 years with COVID-19, enrolled during active disease.

The genes are TRBV5-5 and TRBJ2-6; maybe TRBD2 (5 bases). From germline, CDR1 is SGHKS and CDR2 YYEKEE (reference sequence). V was clipped by 2 bases and J by 0 bases, with 9 bases between them. The CDR3 runs 16 residues. CDR3 coding DNA: TGTGCCAGCAGCTTCCGGGATCTCTCTGGGGCCAACGTCCTGACTTTC. Its translation is CASSFRDLSGANVLTF.

The chain joins TRBV9 to TRBJ2-1; 8 nucleotides align to TRBD2. Unmatched junction bases numbered 8, after V lost 0 bases and J lost 6 bases. Germline-derived CDR1 and CDR2 are SGDLS and YYNGEE. The CDR3 is made up of 16 amino acids. CDR3 bases: TGTGCCAGCAGCGTAGGTACCGCGGGAGGATCCAATGAGCAGTTCTTC. Protein sequence: CASSVGTAGGSNEQFF.

The genes are TRBV12-3 or TRBV12-4 and TRBJ1-5, with TRBD1 as a possible D gene (5 bases). The CDR3 extends over 12 amino acids. V was pared by 7 bases and J by 3 bases, with 7 bases between. In DNA, the CDR3 is TGTGCCAGCAAGGGGCCCAATCAGCCCCAGCATTTT. Translating gives CASKGPNQPQHF.

The chain is built from TRBV15 and TRBJ2-5; maybe TRBD2 (6 bases). Trimming cost V 1 base and J 4 bases, with 10 bases left between them. Germline V gene sequence: CDR1 LNHNV, CDR2 YYDKDF (reference sequence). The CDR3 spans 14 residues. In DNA, the CDR3 is TGTGCCACCAGCAGAGCGGGAGAGGGAGAGACCCAGTACTTC. Protein: CATSRAGEGETQYF.

This sequence joins TRBV19 and TRBJ2-3; D is perhaps TRBD2 (5 bases). Trimming shortened V by 3 bases and J by 5 bases, and 15 bases separated the two germline ends. CDR3 length: 15 residues. CDR1 is LNHDA, CDR2 SQIVND, per germline (reference sequence). CDR3 in amino acids: CASSISRDQGDTQYF. CDR3 DNA: TGTGCCAGTAGTATCTCGAGGGATCAAGGAGATACGCAGTATTTT.

This clone occurred once. The J gene is TRBJ2-2, the V gene TRBV3-1 (or the pseudogene TRBV3-2); tentative D call: TRBD1 (6 bases). The CDR3 is 13 residues long. CDR1 is LGHDT and CDR2 is YNNKEL in the germline V gene (reference sequence). The germline V and J ends were trimmed by 4 bases and 7 bases, with 10 bases remaining between them. As DNA, the CDR3 is TGTGCCAGCAGCCGCAGGGGCAACGGGGAGCTGTTTTTT. Amino acid sequence: CASSRRGNGELFF.

The table lists this clone with many counts. This chain uses TRBV7-9 with TRBJ1-4, with TRBD1 as a possible D gene (5 bases). Germline assignment: CDR1 SEHNR and CDR2 FQNEAQ (reference sequence). This CDR3 has 18 amino acids. The ends were cut back, 4 bases at V and 5 bases at J, with 23 bases in the middle. In DNA form, the CDR3 reads TGTGCCAGCAGCTCCAAATGGCCCACCCAACAGGAGAATGAAAAACTGTTTTTT. This gives the protein CASSSKWPTQQENEKLFF.

The chain carries TRBV5-1 and TRBJ2-2; a weak D match, TRBD1 (5 bases). Germline CDR1 SGHRS, CDR2 YFSETQ. The CDR3 loop spans 16 amino acids. V lost 4 bases, J lost 4 bases, and 17 bases lay in between. The CDR3 sequence is CASSRQSSEITGELFF. The CDR3, as DNA: TGCGCCAGCAGCCGACAGTCTTCGGAGATCACCGGGGAGCTGTTTTTT. Together with reference TRBV5-1 and TRBJ2-2, the CDR3 gives the full variable domain: KAGVTQTPRYLIKTRGQQVTLSCSPISGHRSVSWYQQTPGQGLQFLFEYFSETQRNKGNFPGRFSGRQFSNSRSEMNVSTLELGDSALYLCASSRQSSEITGELFFGEGSRLTVL.

This chain uses TRBV9 with TRBJ2-1; 9 bases are a match to TRBD2. V was pared by 4 bases and J by 15 bases, with 11 bases of the junction left unmatched. CDR1 is SGDLS, CDR2 YYNGEE, per germline. The CDR3 is 13 residues long. CDR3 residues: CASSSSGGPVPFF. The CDR3 coding sequence is TGTGCCAGCAGCTCCAGCGGGGGGCCCGTCCCGTTCTTC.

The gene calls are TRBV18 and TRBJ2-2; 13 bases map to TRBD2. The CDR3 length is 17 residues. Per germline, CDR1 KGHSH and CDR2 LQKENI. V shed 4 bases, J shed 4 bases, and the junction held 6 bases outside the gene matches. The CDR3 DNA is TGTGCCAGCTCACGATCGACTAGCGGGGGGAGCACCGGGGAGCTGTTTTTT. It specifies CASSRSTSGGSTGELFF.

V usage is TRBV6-5 and J usage is TRBJ2-7, with D possibly TRBD2 on 5 matching bases. Per germline, CDR1 MNHEY and CDR2 SVGAGI. The CDR3 consists of 11 residues. Trimming left V 6 bases short and J 3 bases short, with 6 bases between. The CDR3 DNA follows: TGTGCCAGCAGCGACTACTACGAGCAGTACGTC. Translated: CASSDYYEQYV.

V is TRBV25-1 and J is TRBJ2-7, with a possible D match to TRBD2 (5 bases). The germline gives CDR1 MGHDK, CDR2 SYGVNS. CDR3 size: 13 residues. V was shortened by 10 bases and J by 1 base, with 14 bases between the two germline ends. The CDR3 is CATSKTGSYEQYF. For the CDR3, the DNA is TGTGCCACTTCAAAGACGGGATCCTACGAGCAGTACTTC.

The CDR3 DNA sequence: TGCAGTGCTAGTGATAGAATTGGAAACACCATATATTTT. Its translation: CSASDRIGNTIYF. The chain uses TRBV20-1 and TRBJ1-3; no reliable D call. There are 13 residues in the CDR3. The germline V gene encodes CDR1 DFQATT and CDR2 SNEGSKA (reference sequence). Trimming took off 3 bases at V and 3 bases at J, with 9 bases between the two ends.

This clone was detected only a few times. The rearrangement links TRBV9 to TRBJ1-4, with unresolved D. Germline CDR1 is SGDLS and CDR2 is YYNGEE. CDR3 length equals 17 residues. The V end lost 3 bases, the J end lost 1 base, and 16 bases lay between the germline ends. The CDR3 region is CASSAGEGGGTNEKLFF. Here the CDR3 DNA reads TGTGCCAGCAGCGCTGGGGAGGGAGGCGGAACTAATGAAAAACTGTTTTTT.

The CDR3 sequence is CASSREGLATNEKLFF. Written as DNA, the CDR3 is TGCGCCAGCAGCCGGGAGGGGCTTGCAACTAATGAAAAACTGTTTTTT. This chain uses TRBV5-1 with TRBJ1-4, with D tentatively TRBD1 (5 bases). V shed 4 bases and J shed 0 bases, with 13 bases lying between them. The CDR3 extends over 16 amino acids. CDR1 is SGHRS and CDR2 is YFSETQ in the germline V gene.

The chain has TRBV9 and TRBJ1-2, with D uncertain. V lost 5 bases, J lost 3 bases, and 8 bases lay in between. This CDR3 has 12 amino acids. Germline-derived CDR1 and CDR2 are SGDLS and YYNGEE. The CDR3 coding sequence is TGTGCCAGCAGGGCTGGTGACTATGGCTACACCTTC. It specifies CASRAGDYGYTF.

This clone was detected only once. The chain joins TRBV7-8 to TRBJ2-7; TRBD1 is a possible D gene (5 bases). CDR3 length equals 14 residues. Germline V gives CDR1 SGHVS, CDR2 FQNEAQ. With 2 bases removed from V and 6 bases from J, the gap between germline ends came to 14 bases. CDR3 DNA sequence: TGTGCCAGCAGCTTAAGTCCAGGAAGGGGCGAGCAGTACTTC. This gives the protein CASSLSPGRGEQYF.

J is TRBJ2-1 and V is TRBV3-1 (or the pseudogene TRBV3-2); D perhaps matches TRBD1 (5 bases). In germline, CDR1 is LGHDT, CDR2 YNNKEL (reference sequence). CDR3 length equals 13 residues. The ends were cut back, 3 bases at V and 3 bases at J, with 6 bases in the middle. The CDR3 sequence is CASSHRDYNEQFF. CDR3 in DNA: TGTGCCAGCAGCCACAGGGACTACAATGAGCAGTTCTTC.

The V call is TRBV27, the J call TRBJ2-1; 9 bases align to TRBD1. Germline-derived CDR1 and CDR2 are MNHEY and SMNVEV (reference sequence). The V segment lost 8 bases and the J segment 5 bases; nucleotides outside the gene matches: 7. The CDR3 is 14 residues long. The CDR3 sequence: CASLTGGFNNEQFF. Here the CDR3 DNA reads TGTGCCAGCTTAACAGGGGGCTTTAACAATGAGCAGTTCTTC.

The rearrangement links TRBV18 to TRBJ1-1; 7 positions agree with TRBD1. V shed 4 bases, J shed 2 bases, and the junction held 4 bases outside the gene matches. Germline assignment: CDR1 KGHSH and CDR2 LQKENI. The CDR3 extends over 14 amino acids. CDR3 nucleotide sequence: TGTGCCAGCTCACTGGGACAGCGAAACACTGAAGCTTTCTTT. Its translation: CASSLGQRNTEAFF.